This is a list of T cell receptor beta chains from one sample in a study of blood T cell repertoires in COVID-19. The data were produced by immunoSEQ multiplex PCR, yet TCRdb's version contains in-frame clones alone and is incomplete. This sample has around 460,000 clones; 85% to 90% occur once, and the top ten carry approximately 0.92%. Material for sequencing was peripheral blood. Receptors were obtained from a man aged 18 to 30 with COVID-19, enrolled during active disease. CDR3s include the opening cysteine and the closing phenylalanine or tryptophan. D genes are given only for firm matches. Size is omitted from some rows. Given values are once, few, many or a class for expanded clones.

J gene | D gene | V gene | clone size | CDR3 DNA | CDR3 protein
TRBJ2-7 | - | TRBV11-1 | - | TGTGCCAGCAGCTTAGTCAGTTACGAGCAGTACTTC | CASSLVSYEQYF
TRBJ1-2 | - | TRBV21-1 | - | TGTGCCAGGACCCGACAGGGAGTAGGCTATGGCTACACCTTC | CARTRQGVGYGYTF
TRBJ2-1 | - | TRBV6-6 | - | TGTGCCAGCAGTCGAACCGGGACTTCTCGAGTCGGTGAGCAGTTCTTC | CASSRTGTSRVGEQFF
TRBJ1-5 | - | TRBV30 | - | TGTGCCTGGAGTGTACATGGTGAACAGCCCCAGCATTTT | CAWSVHGEQPQHF
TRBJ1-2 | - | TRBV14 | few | TGTGCCAGCAGCGAGGACATCGGCTATGGCTACACCTTC | CASSEDIGYGYTF
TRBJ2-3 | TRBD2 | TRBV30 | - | TGTGCCTTCAGCGGGGCCACAGATACGCAGTATTTT | CAFSGATDTQYF
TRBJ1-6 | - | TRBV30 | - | TGTGCCTGGAGTGGTCAACAGGGACCCCTCCACTTT | CAWSGQQGPLHF
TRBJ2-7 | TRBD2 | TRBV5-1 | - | TGCGCCAGCAGCCTTACTAGCGGGAGTTACGAGCAGTACTTC | CASSLTSGSYEQYF
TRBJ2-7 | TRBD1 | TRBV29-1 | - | TGCAGCGGGACAGGGGGGTCCTACGAGCAGTACTTC | CSGTGGSYEQYF
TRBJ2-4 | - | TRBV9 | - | TGTGCCAGCAGCGTAGACACGGGAGTTCCTATTCAGTACTTC | CASSVDTGVPIQYF
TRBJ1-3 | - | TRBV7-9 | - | TGTGCCAGCAGCGCGGGCCAGAGCTCTGGAAACACCATATATTTT | CASSAGQSSGNTIYF
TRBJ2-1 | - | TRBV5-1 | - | TGCGCCAGTAACCGGGACTTAGGCTACAATGAGCAGTTCTTC | CASNRDLGYNEQFF
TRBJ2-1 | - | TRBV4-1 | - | TGCGCCAGCAGCCAAGTAGCTCCTAGCGCCAAGCAGTTCTTC | CASSQVAPSAKQFF
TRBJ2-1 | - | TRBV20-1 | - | TGCAGTGCTAGGTCAGATGAGCAGTTCTTC | CSARSDEQFF
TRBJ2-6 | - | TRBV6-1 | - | TGTGCCAGCAGTGGACTCCGAGGGACTGGGGCCAACGTCCTGACTTTC | CASSGLRGTGANVLTF
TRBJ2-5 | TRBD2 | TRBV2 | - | TGTGCCAGCTCTGGAGCGGGGGACCAAGAGACCCAGTACTTC | CASSGAGDQETQYF
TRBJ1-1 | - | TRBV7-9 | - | TGTGCCAGCAGCTTAATTACAAGTACTGAAGCTTTCTTT | CASSLITSTEAFF
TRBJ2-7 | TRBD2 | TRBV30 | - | TGTGCCTGGAGTTCCAAACGTAGACTAGCGGGATACGAGCAGTACTTC | CAWSSKRRLAGYEQYF
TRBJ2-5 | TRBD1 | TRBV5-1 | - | TGCGCCAGCAGCGGGAACTCGGGACAGTGGGAGGAGACCCAGTACTTC | CASSGNSGQWEETQYF
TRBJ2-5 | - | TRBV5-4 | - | TGTGCCAGCAGCTTCGGCAGGGGTGGAGAGACCCAGTACTTC | CASSFGRGGETQYF
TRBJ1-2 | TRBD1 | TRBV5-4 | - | TGTGCCAGCAGCTCACGGGACAGGGGGCGCCGGGACTATGGCTACACCTTC | CASSSRDRGRRDYGYTF
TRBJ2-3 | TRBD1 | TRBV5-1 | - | TGCGCCAGCAGCTTCGCTGGACAGGGGAGCACAGATACGCAGTATTTT | CASSFAGQGSTDTQYF
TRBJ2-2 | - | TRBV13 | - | TGTGCCAGCAGCTTCAGTCCCTCCCAGGGCGGGGAGCTGTTTTTT | CASSFSPSQGGELFF
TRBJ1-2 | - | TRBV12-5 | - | TGTGCTAGTGCCTTAGGGAGGAGTAACTATGGCTACACCTTC | CASALGRSNYGYTF
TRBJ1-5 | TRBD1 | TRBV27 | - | TGTGCCAGCAGCGGACAGGGAGGTCAGCCCCAGCATTTT | CASSGQGGQPQHF
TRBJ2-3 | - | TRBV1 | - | TGCACCAGCAGCCAAGCCCCAGGGGACAGGGGTGCAGATACGCAGTATTTT | CTSSQAPGDRGADTQYF
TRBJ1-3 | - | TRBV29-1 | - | TGCAGCGTTGATTTGGGGACATACTCTGGAAACACCATATATTTT | CSVDLGTYSGNTIYF